One sample yielded the 29 T cell receptor beta chains listed below, sequenced in a study of T cells in Graves' hyperthyroidism and ophthalmopathy. Using RNA transcripts as the source, TCR beta CDR3 regions were amplified. HTBI primers were employed in a first-round RT-PCR of the TCR CDR3. Via MiXCR, TCRdb re-called the multiplex PCR reads, giving one row per CDR3 protein. The repertoire has 300,000 to 450,000 distinct CDR3 sequences, about 15% of them found once; the top ten carry 25% to 30%. Sequencing was carried out using blood. These receptors were taken from a woman aged 18-29 years with Graves' hyperthyroidism that later progressed to Graves' ophthalmopathy.

Ten or more counts support this clonotype. The genes are TRBV9 and TRBJ2-1; 7 bases line up with TRBD2. The length of the CDR3 is 12 residues. J gave up 8 bases and V 4 bases, and 3 bases lay outside the gene matches. Germline V gene sequence: CDR1 SGDLS, CDR2 YYNGEE. This chain's CDR3 is CASSTRGDEQFF. The CDR3, as DNA: TGTGCCAGCAGCACTCGGGGGGATGAGCAGTTCTTC.

The chain joins TRBV5-1 to TRBJ1-3; 9 bases agree with TRBD1. The germline V gene encodes CDR1 SGHRS and CDR2 YFSETQ. The CDR3 is 18 residues long. The trim removed 5 bases at V and 1 base at J, leaving 13 bases unmatched. CDR3 in DNA: TGCGCCAGCAGTTACGGCGACAGGGGGACTCCTTCTGGAAACACCATATATTTT. It yields the protein CASSYGDRGTPSGNTIYF.

The sample holds many counts of this clonotype. The CDR3 coding sequence is TGCAGTGCTAGAAACCCTAGCGGGAGCTGGGGAAATGAGCAGTTCTTC. It encodes CSARNPSGSWGNEQFF. The rearrangement joins TRBV20-1 to TRBJ2-1; 10 bases match TRBD2. The CDR3 is 16 amino acids. V shed 2 bases, J shed 7 bases, and the junction held 11 bases outside the gene matches. Germline CDR1 reads DFQATT; CDR2 reads SNEGSKA (reference sequence).

This clonotype was found many times. No DNA is shown, since the ends of the CDR3 on it are uncertain; the CDR3 is the one TCRdb lists. This chain uses TRBV20-1 with TRBJ1-4; the table names TRBD1, a call not compared with the DNA. The CDR3 region is 13 residues in length, termini included. Germline CDR1 reads DFQATT; CDR2 reads SNEGSKA (reference sequence). CDR3 loop: CSAFGADSEKLFF.

Ten or more counts support this clonotype. The chain couples TRBV12-3 or TRBV12-4 to TRBJ1-5; possible D gene TRBD1, 5 bases. V lost 8 bases and J 3 bases, leaving 11 bases between the germline ends. This CDR3 has 13 amino acids. In DNA form, the CDR3 reads TGTGCCAGCCTGGGGCAGATCAATCAGCCCCAGCATTTT. Translation: CASLGQINQPQHF.

This clonotype was seen a handful of times. The rearrangement links TRBV9 to TRBJ2-7; 7 positions match TRBD2. The junction had 10 bases not matched to a gene; V was cut back by 0 bases and J by 7 bases. Germline-derived CDR1 and CDR2 are SGDLS and YYNGEE. There are 15 residues in the CDR3. CDR3 amino acids: CASSVASGTSGEQYF. DNA for the CDR3: TGTGCCAGCAGCGTAGCCAGCGGGACTTCGGGGGAGCAGTACTTC.

This clonotype was found many times. The chain is built from TRBV7-2 and TRBJ2-7; 7 bases map to TRBD2. This CDR3 contains 16 residues. V trimming: 0 bases; J trimming: 3 bases; junction bases outside the gene matches: 8. CDR1 is SGHTA and CDR2 is FQGNSA in the germline V gene. CDR3 sequence: CASSLARAGEGYEQYF. The CDR3 DNA reads TGTGCCAGCAGCTTAGCGAGGGCGGGAGAGGGCTACGAGCAGTACTTC.

This clonotype was detected ten times or more. The chain has TRBV29-1 and TRBJ2-5; TRBD2 aligns across 14 bases. The ends lost 8 bases at V and 3 bases at J; junction bases unmatched: 11. CDR3 length equals 16 residues. Germline lookup yields CDR1 SQVTM and CDR2 ANQGSEA. In DNA form, the CDR3 reads TGCAGCACCGCCGGGACTAGCGGGAGAAGGGAAGAGACCCAGTACTTC. This sequence encodes CSTAGTSGRREETQYF.

Many counts were recorded for this clonotype. This chain links TRBV11-2 with TRBJ2-1; D unresolved. V was cut by 0 bases and J by 6 bases, with 6 bases left in between. This CDR3 region has 13 residues. Germline CDR1 reads SGHAT; CDR2 reads FQNNGV. For the CDR3, the DNA is TGTGCCAGCAGCTTAGAGCCAGGCAATGAGCAGTTCTTC. Translating it yields CASSLEPGNEQFF.

This clonotype showed up many times. The rearrangement joins TRBV12-3 or TRBV12-4 to TRBJ1-5, with D unresolved. This CDR3 comprises 14 residues. Trimming stripped 4 bases from V and 3 bases from J, with 10 bases between. Here the CDR3 DNA reads TGTGCCAGCAGTTCTGGACTGATCAATCAGCCCCAGCATTTT. This codes for CASSSGLINQPQHF.

This clonotype was seen repeatedly, ten times or more. The gene calls are TRBV6-1 and TRBJ1-5, with 10 bases that match TRBD1. V shed 4 bases and J 5 bases; nucleotides not matched to a gene: 5. From germline, CDR1 is MNHNS and CDR2 SASEGT. The CDR3 has 15 amino acids. CDR3 amino acids: CASSAGTGDHQPQHF. The DNA for the CDR3 is TGTGCCAGCAGTGCGGGGACAGGGGACCATCAGCCCCAGCATTTT.

This clonotype appeared a few times. This rearrangement joins TRBV6-2 or TRBV6-3 to TRBJ1-2, with D perhaps TRBD1 (5 bases). This CDR3 contains 13 residues. The germline CDR1 and CDR2 sequences are MNHEY and SVGEGT. The V gene lost 7 bases and the J gene lost 4 bases, with 13 bases spanning the gap. The CDR3 nucleotides are TGTGCCAGCACCCGGGACGGTAGCTATGGCTACACCTTC. Encoded protein: CASTRDGSYGYTF.

At least ten counts were recorded for this clonotype. This chain links TRBV5-4 with TRBJ2-7, with a tentative D call TRBD1 (6 bases). Germline V gene lookup returns CDR1 SGHNT and CDR2 YYREEE (reference sequence). Trimming left V 4 bases short and J 7 bases short, with 18 bases between. The CDR3 has 14 amino acids. The CDR3 bases are TGTGCCAGCAGCGACGTGACAGGACGAGGGGAGCAGTACTTC. The encoded protein is CASSDVTGRGEQYF.

The sample holds many counts of this clonotype. This rearrangement joins TRBV12-5 to TRBJ1-1; TRBD1 agrees at 7 bases. V gave up 1 base and J gave up 6 bases; unmatched junction bases: 5. CDR3 length equals 14 residues. CDR1 and CDR2 from the germline V gene are LGHNT and FRNRAP. The CDR3 protein is CASGLGQGVAEAFF. The DNA for the CDR3 is TGTGCTAGTGGTTTGGGGCAGGGGGTCGCTGAAGCTTTCTTT.

In its sample, this clonotype was seen many times. V and J are TRBV5-5 and TRBJ2-2, with D possibly TRBD2 on 6 matching bases. Germline CDR1 SGHKS, CDR2 YYEKEE (reference sequence). The CDR3 sequence is 18 residues long. Trimming took 4 bases from V and 0 from J, leaving 19 bases between them. The CDR3 spells CASSLLAFAGSNTGELFF. In nucleotides, the CDR3 is TGTGCCAGCAGCCTGCTAGCTTTTGCGGGGTCGAACACCGGGGAGCTGTTTTTT.

V is TRBV5-1 and J is TRBJ2-5; D uncertain. CDR3 length equals 14 residues. The germline V gene encodes CDR1 SGHRS and CDR2 YFSETQ. Trimming stripped 0 bases from V and 3 bases from J, with 9 bases between. This chain's CDR3 is CASSLGDWKETQYF. The CDR3 DNA reads TGCGCCAGCAGCTTGGGAGACTGGAAAGAGACCCAGTACTTC.

This clonotype has ten or more counts. This chain links TRBV28 with TRBJ2-7; 9 bases agree with TRBD1. This CDR3 comprises 16 residues. Germline CDR1 is MDHEN and CDR2 is SYDVKM. Germline trimming cut 2 bases from V and 4 bases from J; bases unmatched to any gene: 9. CDR3 sequence reads: CASSLPPGQGSYEQYF. The CDR3 DNA is TGTGCCAGCAGTTTACCACCGGGACAGGGAAGTTACGAGCAGTACTTC.

This clonotype was seen many times. This sequence joins TRBV20-1 and TRBJ2-5, with 11 bases lining up with TRBD1. Trimming at V came to 1 base and at J to 1 base, leaving 20 bases not matched to a gene. This CDR3 has 21 residues. The V gene's germline CDR1 is DFQATT and CDR2 SNEGSKA (reference sequence). CDR3 nucleotide sequence: TGCAGTGCTAGAGCCAAGACCACCGGGACAGGGGGTGGTTTGGGCCAAGAGACCCAGTACTTC. Protein sequence: CSARAKTTGTGGGLGQETQYF.

V and J are TRBV9 and TRBJ2-2; D remains unclear. Between the trimmed V and J ends, which lost 0 bases and 0 bases, there was a span of 9 bases. CDR1 SGDLS and CDR2 YYNGEE come from the germline V gene. The CDR3 has 16 residues. For the CDR3, the DNA is TGTGCCAGCAGCGTAGTCCCAACCTCGAACACCGGGGAGCTGTTTTTT. Amino acid sequence: CASSVVPTSNTGELFF.

In its sample, this clonotype was seen many times. The V call is TRBV5-1, the J call TRBJ2-1; unclear D gene. V was shortened by 0 bases and J by 3 bases, with 4 bases between the two germline ends. CDR1 and CDR2 from the germline V gene are SGHRS and YFSETQ. The CDR3 is 13 amino acids. CDR3 region: CASSLERYNEQFF. The CDR3 DNA reads TGCGCCAGCAGCTTGGAGCGCTACAATGAGCAGTTCTTC.

This clonotype was observed at least ten times. The germline gene is not matched at one end of the junction; a read error may be the cause. CDR3 sequence reads: CASREAGVQEQYF. CDR3 nucleotides: TGTGCCAGCAGAGAAGCGGGAGTGCAAGAGCAGTACTTC. This rearrangement joins TRBV6-1 to TRBJ2-7, with TRBD2 identical over 8 bases. The CDR3 totals 13 residues. The germline CDR1 and CDR2 sequences are MNHNS and SASEGT.

The chain joins TRBV19 to TRBJ2-1; D is ambiguous. Looked up from germline, CDR1 is LNHDA and CDR2 is SQIVND (reference sequence). V was cut by 3 bases and J by 7 bases, with 19 bases left in between. The CDR3 length is 16 residues. The CDR3 bases are TGTGCCAGTAGTATTACGGTACACTCATCTGGAAATGAGCAGTTCTTC. Its translation is CASSITVHSSGNEQFF.

This clonotype was found a few times. One base away lies a much larger clone, so this may be a sequencing read error. The rearrangement joins TRBV3-1 to TRBJ1-3, with 9 positions matching TRBD1. This CDR3 is built from 16 residues. Germline V gene data show CDR1 as LGHDT and CDR2 as YNNKEL (reference sequence). This CDR3 is CASSQWGQGGGNTRYF. The CDR3 DNA reads TGTGCCAGCAGCCAATGGGGACAGGGCGGTGGAAACACCAGATATTTT.

There are many counts of this clonotype. This rearrangement joins TRBV6-2 or TRBV6-3 to TRBJ2-2, with D possibly TRBD1 on 5 matching bases. Trimming pared 5 bases from V and 0 bases from J, leaving 13 bases between. CDR1 and CDR2 (germline): MNHEY, SVGEGT. CDR3 size: 16 residues. The CDR3 DNA is TGTGCCAGCAGTAGTGGGGCGGCTCCGAACACCGGGGAGCTGTTTTTT. As protein: CASSSGAAPNTGELFF.

The chain uses TRBV28 and TRBJ2-1; TRBD2 matches 9 bases. Germline V gene lookup returns CDR1 MDHEN and CDR2 SYDVKM. The V gene end was trimmed by 6 bases and the J gene end by 7 bases; junction bases not matched to a gene: 10. The length of the CDR3 is 15 residues. The CDR3 DNA is TGTGCCAGCAGCCAAGACCCTAGCGGGGCGAATGAGCAGTTCTTC. As protein: CASSQDPSGANEQFF.

Ten or more counts support this clonotype. This chain uses TRBV7-9 with TRBJ2-1; D gene unclear. V shed 5 bases and J shed 5 bases, with 13 bases lying between them. CDR3 length: 14 amino acids. From germline, CDR1 is SEHNR and CDR2 FQNEAQ (reference sequence). The CDR3 DNA sequence: TGTGCCAGCAGCCCGTGGACCAACCACAATGAGCAGTTCTTC. It is translated as CASSPWTNHNEQFF.

About this clonotype itself: This may be a read error: a much more frequent sequence differs by one nucleotide. The CDR3 end shows no conserved phenylalanine or tryptophan, and so a read error is likely. The rearrangement uses TRBV5-5 and TRBJ1-6, with a weak D call TRBD1 (5 bases). The CDR3 has 14 residues. CDR1 is SGHKS, CDR2 YYEKEE, per germline (reference sequence). Trimming removed 5 bases at V and 7 bases at J, with 13 bases between. CDR3 sequence (DNA): TGTGCCAGCAGTCCCGGGACGGGCAATTCACCCCTCCACTAT. It codes for CASSPGTGNSPLHY.

This clonotype was recorded many times. V is TRBV28 and J is TRBJ2-1; TRBD2 is a possible D gene (6 bases). Between the trimmed V and J ends, which lost 5 bases and 9 bases, there was a span of 20 bases. The CDR3 is 15 amino acids. Germline CDR1 MDHEN, CDR2 SYDVKM. As DNA, the CDR3 is TGTGCCAGCAGTAGGGCGGGACTGATTCATGCTGAGCAGTTCTTC. Translated, it gives CASSRAGLIHAEQFF. Looking up the rest from reference TRBV28 and TRBJ2-1 gives the full variable domain: DVKVTQSSRYLVKRTGEKVFLECVQDMDHENMFWYRQDPGLGLRLIYFSYDVKMKEKGDIPEGYSVSREKKERFSLILESASTNQTSMYLCASSRAGLIHAEQFFGPGTRLTVL.

The table lists this clonotype with many counts. The chain has TRBV20-1 and TRBJ2-7; D remains ambiguous. This CDR3 spans 13 amino acids. In germline, CDR1 is DFQATT, CDR2 SNEGSKA (reference sequence). The V gene lost 3 bases and the J gene lost 0 bases, with 9 bases spanning the gap. The CDR3 region has the DNA TGCAGTGCTAGTTTGATGGCCTCCTACGAGCAGTACTTC. Translating gives CSASLMASYEQYF.